This T cell receptor beta chain was documented in a study of Graves' ophthalmopathy and Graves' hyperthyroidism. This clonotype came up many times. Its specificity is unknown. Amplification targeted the TCR beta CDR3 regions, with RNA transcripts as the source material. HTBI primers were used in a first-round RT-PCR, which preceded a second-round multiplex PCR. TCRdb re-analysed the multiplex PCR reads in MiXCR, keeping a single row per CDR3 protein. The sample lists about 740,000 distinct CDR3 sequences, around 40% seen once, with roughly 46% in the top ten. General observations from the study: A majority of expanded thyroid clonotypes exceeding 0.001 frequency were likewise present in blood.

The CDR3 sequence is 20 residues long. Trimming took 0 bases from V and 0 from J; bases not matched to a gene: 12. The germline V gene has CDR1 MGHDK and CDR2 SYGVNS. The receptor was isolated from an adult man with Graves' ophthalmopathy. The V and J genes are TRBV25-1 and TRBJ1-4; 8 bases line up with TRBD1. The sequencing sample was made of peripheral blood. CDR3 coding DNA: TGTGCCAGCAGTGAATATGTGAGACAGGGGATGGTCGCAACTAATGAAAAACTGTTTTTT. Protein product: CASSEYVRQGMVATNEKLFF. The full variable domain, rest sourced from reference TRBV25-1 and TRBJ1-4, is EADIYQTPRYLVIGTGKKITLECSQTMGHDKMYWYQQDPGMELHLIHYSYGVNSTEKGDLSSESTVSRIRTEHFPLTLESARPSHTSQYLCASSEYVRQGMVATNEKLFFGSGTQLSVL.